This TCR beta chain was observed in a study of early T cells in non-severe SARS-CoV-2 infection. This CDR3 is built from 14 residues. V dropped 5 bases and J dropped 9; count of bases not matched to a gene: 8. Germline loops: CDR1 DFQATT, CDR2 SNEGSKA (reference sequence). MiXCR, applied by TCRdb to the 5' RACE reads, yields one record per CDR3 protein. The sample consists of about 70,000 distinct CDR3 sequences, roughly 14% of them appearing once. This clonotype was counted at least ten times. This TCR was sampled from an adult who was a healthcare worker with PCR-confirmed SARS-CoV-2 infection or an uninfected control (not recorded which). The specimen was whole blood, collected at baseline. The chain has TRBV20-1 and TRBJ2-7, with 15 positions matching TRBD2. The CDR3 sequence is CSASGLAGGVGQYF. The CDR3 bases are TGCAGTGCTTCGGGACTAGCGGGAGGAGTTGGGCAGTACTTC.